This T cell receptor beta chain was identified in a study of T cell responses to AZD1222 COVID-19 vaccine. As to this clone: Its antigen is currently unknown.

General study findings and limits: Spike-specific TCR breadth rose after two AZD1222 doses, and depth rose as well. Most donors were white British and more were female, and clonal diversity was possibly underestimated.

The ends were cut back, 3 bases at V and 3 bases at J, with 14 bases in the middle. The CDR3 is 15 residues long. Germline V gene lookup returns CDR1 SGHTA and CDR2 FQGNSA. Produced via immunoSEQ multiplex PCR; TCRdb's table is partial and in-frame only. The sample gives 250,000 to 300,000 clones, around 92% of which show up once; around 0.58% is in the top ten. The sequencing used peripheral blood, collected 28 days after the second AZD1222 dose. This chain joins TRBV7-2 and TRBJ1-1; the D gene is possibly TRBD1 (5 bases). The source of this sequence is an adult who received the AZD1222 COVID-19 vaccine. The CDR3 nucleotides read TGTGCCAGCAGCTTTAGGGACCCCCGAGACACTGAAGCTTTCTTT. Its protein is CASSFRDPRDTEAFF.